This TCR beta chain was identified during a study of graft-versus-host responses after intestinal transplantation. This clone was detected a few times. Antigen: not known. The CDR3 is 14 residues long. V lost 4 bases to trimming and J lost 3 bases, with 13 bases between them. Germline-derived CDR1 and CDR2 are MGHRA and YSYEKL. Produced via immunoSEQ multiplex PCR; TCRdb's table is partial and in-frame only. The profile shows 84,000 or so clones, 85% to 95% of them singletons. The chain uses TRBV4-1 and TRBJ2-7; maybe TRBD2 (7 bases). The receptor's source is a human donor who was the organ donor for an intestinal transplant. The source material was unstimulated CD8+ T cells sorted from spleen or lymph node cells, sampled before transplant. The CDR3 DNA is TGCGCCAGCAGCCCTTGGGGGGGCAACTACGAGCAGTACTTC. It yields the protein CASSPWGGNYEQYF.